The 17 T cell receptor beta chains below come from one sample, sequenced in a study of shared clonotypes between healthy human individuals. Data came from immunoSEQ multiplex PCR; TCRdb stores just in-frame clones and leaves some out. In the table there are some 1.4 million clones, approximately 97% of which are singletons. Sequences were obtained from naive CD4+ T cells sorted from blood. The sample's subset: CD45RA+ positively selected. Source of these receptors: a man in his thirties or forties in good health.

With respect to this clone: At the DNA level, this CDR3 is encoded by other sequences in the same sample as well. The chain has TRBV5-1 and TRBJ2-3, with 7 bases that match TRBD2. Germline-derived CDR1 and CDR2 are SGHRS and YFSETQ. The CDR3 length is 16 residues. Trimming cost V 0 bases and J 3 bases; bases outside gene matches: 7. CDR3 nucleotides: TGCGCCAGCAGCTTGGGAGGCGGGAGTGGGACAGATACGCAGTATTTT. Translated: CASSLGGGSGTDTQYF. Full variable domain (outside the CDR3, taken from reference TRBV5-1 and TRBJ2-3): KAGVTQTPRYLIKTRGQQVTLSCSPISGHRSVSWYQQTPGQGLQFLFEYFSETQRNKGNFPGRFSGRQFSNSRSEMNVSTLELGDSALYLCASSLGGGSGTDTQYFGPGTRLTVL.

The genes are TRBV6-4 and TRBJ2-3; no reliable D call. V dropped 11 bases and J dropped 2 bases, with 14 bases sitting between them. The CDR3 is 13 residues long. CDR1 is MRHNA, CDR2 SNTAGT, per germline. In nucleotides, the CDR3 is TGTGCCGGCAACTCGCCTTACACAGATACGCAGTATTTT. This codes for CAGNSPYTDTQYF.

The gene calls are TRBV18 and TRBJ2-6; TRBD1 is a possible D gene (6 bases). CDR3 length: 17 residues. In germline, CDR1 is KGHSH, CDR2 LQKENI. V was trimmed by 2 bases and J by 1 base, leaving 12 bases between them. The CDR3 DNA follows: TGTGCCAGCTCACCATTGACAGGCATTTCTGGGGCCAACGTCCTGACTTTC. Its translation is CASSPLTGISGANVLTF.

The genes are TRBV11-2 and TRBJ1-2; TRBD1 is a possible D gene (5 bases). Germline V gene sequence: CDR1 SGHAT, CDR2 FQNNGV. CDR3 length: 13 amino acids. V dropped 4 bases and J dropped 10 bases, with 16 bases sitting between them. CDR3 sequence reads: CASSSTDSRDYTF. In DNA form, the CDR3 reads TGTGCCAGCAGCTCAACTGATTCCAGGGACTACACCTTC.

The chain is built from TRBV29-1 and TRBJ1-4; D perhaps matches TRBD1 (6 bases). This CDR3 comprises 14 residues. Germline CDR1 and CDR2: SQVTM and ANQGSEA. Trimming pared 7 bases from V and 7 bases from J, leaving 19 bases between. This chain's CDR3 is CSAGNDRMSEKLFF. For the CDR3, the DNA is TGCAGCGCCGGAAACGACAGGATGAGTGAAAAACTGTTTTTT.

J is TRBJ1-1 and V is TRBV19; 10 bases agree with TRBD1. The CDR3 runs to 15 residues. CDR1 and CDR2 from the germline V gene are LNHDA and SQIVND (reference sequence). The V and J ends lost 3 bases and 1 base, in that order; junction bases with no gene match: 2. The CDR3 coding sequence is TGTGCCAGTAGTATTGGGGACAGGGGGAACACTGAAGCTTTCTTT. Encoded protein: CASSIGDRGNTEAFF.

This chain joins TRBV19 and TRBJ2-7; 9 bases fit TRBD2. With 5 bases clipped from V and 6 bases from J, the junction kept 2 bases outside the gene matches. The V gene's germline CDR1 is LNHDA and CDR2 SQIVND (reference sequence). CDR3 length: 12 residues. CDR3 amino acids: CASSASGIEQYF. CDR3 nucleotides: TGTGCCAGTAGTGCTAGCGGGATCGAGCAGTACTTC.

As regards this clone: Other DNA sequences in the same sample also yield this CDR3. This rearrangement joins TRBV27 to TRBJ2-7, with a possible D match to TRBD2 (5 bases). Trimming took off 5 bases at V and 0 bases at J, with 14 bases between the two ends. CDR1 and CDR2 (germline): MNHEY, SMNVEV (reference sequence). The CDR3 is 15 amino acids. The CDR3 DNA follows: TGTGCCAGCAGTAGTCCCAGTGGGAGCTCCTACGAGCAGTACTTC. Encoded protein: CASSSPSGSSYEQYF.

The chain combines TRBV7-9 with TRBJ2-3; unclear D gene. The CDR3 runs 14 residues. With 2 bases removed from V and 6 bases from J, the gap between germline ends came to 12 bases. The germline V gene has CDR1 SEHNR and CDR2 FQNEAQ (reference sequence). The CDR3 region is CASSLRPGIDTQYF. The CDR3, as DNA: TGTGCCAGCAGCTTAAGGCCAGGAATTGATACGCAGTATTTT.

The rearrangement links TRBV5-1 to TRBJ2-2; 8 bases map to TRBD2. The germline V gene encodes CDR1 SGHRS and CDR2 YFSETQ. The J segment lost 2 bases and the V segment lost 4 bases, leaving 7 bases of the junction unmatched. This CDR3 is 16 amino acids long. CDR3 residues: CASSHTGTSNTGELFF. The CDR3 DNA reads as TGCGCCAGCAGCCACACCGGGACTAGTAACACCGGGGAGCTGTTTTTT.

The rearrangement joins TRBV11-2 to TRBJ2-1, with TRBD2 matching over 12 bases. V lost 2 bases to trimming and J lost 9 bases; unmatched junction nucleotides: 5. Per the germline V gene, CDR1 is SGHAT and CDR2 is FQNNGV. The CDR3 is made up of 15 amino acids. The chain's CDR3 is CASSLILAGGGEQFF. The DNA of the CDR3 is TGTGCCAGCAGCTTAATACTAGCGGGAGGCGGTGAGCAGTTCTTC.

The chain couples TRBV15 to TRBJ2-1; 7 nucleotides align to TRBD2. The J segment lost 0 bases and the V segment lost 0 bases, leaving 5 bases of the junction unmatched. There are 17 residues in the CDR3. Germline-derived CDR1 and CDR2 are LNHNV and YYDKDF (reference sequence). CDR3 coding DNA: TGTGCCACCAGCAGAGACCTTGGCGGGAGCTCCTACAATGAGCAGTTCTTC. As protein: CATSRDLGGSSYNEQFF.

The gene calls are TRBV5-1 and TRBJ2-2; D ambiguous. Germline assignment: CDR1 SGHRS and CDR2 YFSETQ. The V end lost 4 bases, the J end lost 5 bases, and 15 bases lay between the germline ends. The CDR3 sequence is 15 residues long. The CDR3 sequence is CASSPAEVWTGELFF. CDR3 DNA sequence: TGCGCCAGCAGCCCCGCCGAGGTTTGGACCGGGGAGCTGTTTTTT.

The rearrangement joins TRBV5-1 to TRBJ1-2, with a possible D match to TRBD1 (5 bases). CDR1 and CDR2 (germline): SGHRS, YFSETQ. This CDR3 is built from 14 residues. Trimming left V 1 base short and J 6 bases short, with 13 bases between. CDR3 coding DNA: TGCGCCAGCAGCTTGCGGCAGGGAATCCATGGCTACACCTTC. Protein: CASSLRQGIHGYTF.

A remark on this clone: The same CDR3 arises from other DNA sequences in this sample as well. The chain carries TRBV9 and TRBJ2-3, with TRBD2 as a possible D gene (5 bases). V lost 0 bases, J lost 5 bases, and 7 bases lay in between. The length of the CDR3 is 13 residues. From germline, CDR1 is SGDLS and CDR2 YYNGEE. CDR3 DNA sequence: TGTGCCAGCAGCGTAGCGGGAAGAGATACGCAGTATTTT. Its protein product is CASSVAGRDTQYF.

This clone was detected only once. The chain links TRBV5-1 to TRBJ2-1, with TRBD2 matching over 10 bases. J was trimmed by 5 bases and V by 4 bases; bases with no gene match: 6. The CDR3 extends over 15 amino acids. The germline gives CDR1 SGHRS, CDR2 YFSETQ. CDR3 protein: CASSKTSGLNNEQFF. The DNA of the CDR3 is TGCGCCAGCAGCAAGACTAGCGGGCTAAACAATGAGCAGTTCTTC. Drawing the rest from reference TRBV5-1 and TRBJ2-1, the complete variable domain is KAGVTQTPRYLIKTRGQQVTLSCSPISGHRSVSWYQQTPGQGLQFLFEYFSETQRNKGNFPGRFSGRQFSNSRSEMNVSTLELGDSALYLCASSKTSGLNNEQFFGPGTRLTVL.

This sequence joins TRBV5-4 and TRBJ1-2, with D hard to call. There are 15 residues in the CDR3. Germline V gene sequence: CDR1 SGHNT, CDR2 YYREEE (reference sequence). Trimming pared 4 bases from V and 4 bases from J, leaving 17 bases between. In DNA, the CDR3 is TGTGCCAGCAGCCGGATGGAGGTAGCCCCCTATGGCTACACCTTC. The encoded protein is CASSRMEVAPYGYTF.